This T cell receptor (beta chain) was recorded in a study of T cell responses to AZD1222 COVID-19 vaccine. This CDR3 is built from 15 residues. V trimming: 6 bases; J trimming: 0 bases; junction bases outside the gene matches: 6. Germline values: CDR1 MNHEY, CDR2 SVGAGI. Only one count was recorded for this clone. The table came from immunoSEQ multiplex PCR; TCRdb's copy has only in-frame clones and leaves some out. The table records 140,000 to 150,000 clones, around 90% of them present only once. This sample comprised peripheral blood, obtained on day 0 of AZD1222 vaccination. The chain carries TRBV6-5 and TRBJ1-1; TRBD1 matches 8 bases. The receptor was isolated from an adult in good health. CDR3 loop: CASRTRTGLNTEAFF. DNA for the CDR3: TGTGCCAGCAGGACCCGGACAGGGTTGAACACTGAAGCTTTCTTT.